A single sample gave rise to the 3 T cell receptor beta chains below, sequenced in a study of T cells after yellow fever vaccination. Each CDR3 protein is one row after TCRdb ran MiXCR on the 5' RACE reads. The sample carries about 630,000 distinct CDR3 sequences, 12% recorded once. Source: PBMCs, taken on the day of the yellow fever booster vaccination. Source of these receptors: a young man who received the YFV17D yellow fever vaccine.

This clonotype was detected a few times. J is TRBJ2-7 and V is TRBV6-5; no clear D gene. The germline gives CDR1 MNHEY, CDR2 SVGAGI. Between the trimmed V and J ends, which lost 6 bases and 2 bases, there was a span of 8 bases. The CDR3 extends over 12 amino acids. The CDR3: CASRTSTYEQYF. In DNA, the CDR3 is TGTGCCAGCAGGACGAGTACCTACGAGCAGTACTTC.

The rearrangement uses TRBV20-1 and TRBJ2-1; a weak D match, TRBD2 (6 bases). The CDR3 is made up of 13 amino acids. Germline V gene data show CDR1 as DFQATT and CDR2 as SNEGSKA (reference sequence). Trimming took 3 bases from V and 2 from J, leaving 8 bases between them. The CDR3 region has the DNA TGCAGTGCTAGCGGGAGAGCCTACAATGAGCAGTTCTTC. Translating it yields CSASGRAYNEQFF.

The rearrangement links TRBV20-1 to TRBJ1-1, with D unresolved. The CDR3 runs to 13 residues. Germline V gene sequence: CDR1 DFQATT, CDR2 SNEGSKA (reference sequence). Trimming removed 6 bases at V and 5 bases at J, with 16 bases between. The CDR3 loop is CSAQLKSGTEAFF. CDR3 nucleotide sequence: TGCAGTGCGCAACTCAAGTCGGGGACTGAAGCTTTCTTT.